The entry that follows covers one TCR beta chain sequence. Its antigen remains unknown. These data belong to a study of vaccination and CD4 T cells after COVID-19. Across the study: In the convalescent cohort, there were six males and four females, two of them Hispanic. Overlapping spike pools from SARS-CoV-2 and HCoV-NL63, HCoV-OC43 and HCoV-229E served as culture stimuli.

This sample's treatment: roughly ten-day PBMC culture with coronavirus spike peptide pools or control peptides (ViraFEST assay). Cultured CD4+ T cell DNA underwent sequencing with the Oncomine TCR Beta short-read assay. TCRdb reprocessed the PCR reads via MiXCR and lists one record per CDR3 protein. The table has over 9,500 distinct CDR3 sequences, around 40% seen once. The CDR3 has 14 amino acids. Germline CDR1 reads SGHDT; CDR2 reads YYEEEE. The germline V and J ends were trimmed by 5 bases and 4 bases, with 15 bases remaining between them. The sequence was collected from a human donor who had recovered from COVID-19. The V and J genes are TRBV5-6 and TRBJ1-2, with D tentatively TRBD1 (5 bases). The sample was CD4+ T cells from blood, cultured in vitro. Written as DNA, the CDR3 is TGTGCCAGCAGACTCGTTCCGACAGCCTATGGCTACACCTTC. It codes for CASRLVPTAYGYTF.